This paragraph reports one T cell receptor beta chain. This specimen belongs to a study of T-cell reconstitution after alpha-beta-depleted transplantation in children. The CDR3 is made up of 13 amino acids. Germline CDR1 KGHSH, CDR2 LQKENI. V was trimmed by 3 bases and J by 7 bases, leaving 13 bases between them. A TCRbeta library incorporating unique molecular identifiers was prepared. Using its own MiXCR run on the PCR reads, TCRdb lists one record per CDR3 protein. The table includes approximately 88,000 distinct CDR3 sequences, roughly an eighth detected once. Sequencing used PBMCs from the stem cell graft donor, obtained from the stem cell graft. The chain combines TRBV18 with TRBJ2-7, with no clear D. This receptor was obtained from a human donor who donated a stem cell graft to a child with inherited bone marrow failure. The CDR3 sequence: CASSPWSYLEQYF. Written as DNA, the CDR3 is TGTGCCAGCTCACCGTGGAGTTACCTAGAGCAGTACTTC.